One sample yielded the 10 T cell receptor beta chains listed below, sequenced in a study of blood T cells in healthy people across ages. Alongside a J-beta primer mix, a sample-barcoded 5' primer served in a second PCR lasting about 7 to 11 cycles. TCRdb processed the 5' RACE reads anew with MiXCR; each CDR3 protein has one entry. Altogether roughly 1,300,000 distinct CDR3 sequences are present, approximately 63% being singletons, with the ten largest covering approximately 7%. Sequencing used blood. These receptors were collected from a man younger than 35 in good health.

CDR3 DNA: TGCGCCAGCAGCCCCCAGACAGGGATAAACACTGAAGCTTTCTTT. This codes for CASSPQTGINTEAFF. The chain combines TRBV4-3 with TRBJ1-1; 7 nucleotides align to TRBD1. V lost 4 bases and J lost 2; bases outside the gene matches: 7. The CDR3 runs 15 residues. Germline values: CDR1 LGHNA, CDR2 YSLEER.

The V call is TRBV7-6, the J call TRBJ2-1; 11 bases match TRBD2. The length of the CDR3 is 15 residues. The junction had 8 bases not matched to a gene; V was cut back by 5 bases and J by 8 bases. Germline-derived CDR1 and CDR2 are SGHVS and FNYEAQ. CDR3 DNA: TGTGCCAGCAGCCCTCGACTAGCGGGACGGCATGAGCAGTTCTTC. Its protein product is CASSPRLAGRHEQFF.

The chain employs TRBV10-3 and TRBJ2-7; 8 positions agree with TRBD1. There are 14 residues in the CDR3. V lost 7 bases and J lost 3; bases outside the gene matches: 8. Germline V gene lookup returns CDR1 ENHRY and CDR2 SYGVKD. CDR3 DNA sequence: TGTGCCATCACCGGGCAGGGGGCAGGCTACGAGCAGTACTTC. Amino acid sequence: CAITGQGAGYEQYF.

The chain is built from TRBV18 and TRBJ2-5; 10 nucleotides match TRBD1. This CDR3 region has 15 residues. Unmatched junction bases numbered 10, after V lost 1 base and J lost 11 bases. Germline V lookup: CDR1 KGHSH, CDR2 LQKENI. In nucleotides, the CDR3 is TGTGCCAGCTCACCACGAGGACAGGGGGTATGGGAGCAGTACTTC. It encodes CASSPRGQGVWEQYF.

The chain employs TRBV11-3 and TRBJ2-7; no clear D gene. The CDR3 totals 12 residues. The germline gives CDR1 SGHNT, CDR2 YENEEA. With 0 bases removed from V and 7 bases from J, the gap between germline ends came to 7 bases. The CDR3 reads CASSLDDGEQYF. DNA of the CDR3: TGTGCCAGCAGCTTAGATGATGGGGAGCAGTACTTC.

This clonotype was detected only a few times. This chain joins TRBV28 and TRBJ2-3; D gene uncertain. The V end lost 6 bases, the J end lost 1 base, and 5 bases lay between the germline ends. The germline V gene encodes CDR1 MDHEN and CDR2 SYDVKM. The CDR3 sequence is 12 residues long. CDR3 in amino acids: CASRAGTDTQYF. DNA for the CDR3: TGTGCCAGCAGGGCGGGCACAGATACGCAGTATTTT.

The chain uses TRBV20-1 and TRBJ1-6, with 7 bases aligning to TRBD1. This CDR3 is built from 15 residues. Germline V gene data show CDR1 as DFQATT and CDR2 as SNEGSKA (reference sequence). Trimming at V came to 4 bases and at J to 5 bases, leaving 8 bases not matched to a gene. CDR3 DNA sequence: TGCAGTGCTATTACCAGGGGGTCGAATAATTCACCCCTCCACTTT. Protein product: CSAITRGSNNSPLHF.

The CDR3 bases are TGTGCCAGCAGCCAAGATTGGGGACTAGATTATGCCTACGAGCAGTACTTC. Its protein product is CASSQDWGLDYAYEQYF. This chain connects TRBV3-1 to TRBJ2-7, with 8 bases lining up with TRBD2. In germline, CDR1 is LGHDT, CDR2 YNNKEL (reference sequence). The J segment lost 2 bases and the V segment lost 0 bases, leaving 9 bases of the junction unmatched. The CDR3 has 17 residues.

The J gene is TRBJ2-2, the V gene TRBV6-5; no clear D. Trimming removed 2 bases from V and 2 bases from J, with 9 bases in between. This CDR3 is built from 15 residues. Germline V gene sequence: CDR1 MNHEY, CDR2 SVGAGI. CDR3 sequence: CASSYPGSNTGELFF. Here the CDR3 DNA reads TGTGCCAGCAGTTACCCAGGATCAAACACCGGGGAGCTGTTTTTT.

This clonotype turned up a few times. This chain connects TRBV2 to TRBJ1-5; D is undetermined. Per germline, CDR1 SNHLY and CDR2 FYNNEI. V was cut by 1 base and J by 4 bases, with 5 bases left in between. There are 13 residues in the CDR3. CDR3 residues: CASSEERNQPQHF. DNA for the CDR3: TGTGCCAGCAGTGAAGAGAGGAATCAGCCCCAGCATTTT.